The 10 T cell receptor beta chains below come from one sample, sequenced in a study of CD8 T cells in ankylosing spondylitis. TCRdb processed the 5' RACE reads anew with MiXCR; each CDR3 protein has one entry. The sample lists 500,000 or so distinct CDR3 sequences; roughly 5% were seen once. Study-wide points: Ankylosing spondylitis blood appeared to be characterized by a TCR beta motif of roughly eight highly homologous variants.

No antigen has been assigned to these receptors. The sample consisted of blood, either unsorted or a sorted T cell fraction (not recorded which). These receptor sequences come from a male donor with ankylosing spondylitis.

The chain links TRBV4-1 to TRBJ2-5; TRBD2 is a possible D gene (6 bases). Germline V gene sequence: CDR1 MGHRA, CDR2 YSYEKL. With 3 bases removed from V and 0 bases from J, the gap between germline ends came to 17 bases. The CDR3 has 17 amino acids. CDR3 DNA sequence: TGCGCCAGCAGCCAGCTGGACGTCCGGGGGTACCAAGAGACCCAGTACTTC. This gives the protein CASSQLDVRGYQETQYF.

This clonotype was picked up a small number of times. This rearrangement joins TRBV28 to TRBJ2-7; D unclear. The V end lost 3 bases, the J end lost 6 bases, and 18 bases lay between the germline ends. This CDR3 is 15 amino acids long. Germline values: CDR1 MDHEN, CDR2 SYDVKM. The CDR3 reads CASSFGDTTSSEQYF. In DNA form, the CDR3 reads TGTGCCAGCAGTTTTGGAGACACCACAAGCTCCGAGCAGTACTTC.

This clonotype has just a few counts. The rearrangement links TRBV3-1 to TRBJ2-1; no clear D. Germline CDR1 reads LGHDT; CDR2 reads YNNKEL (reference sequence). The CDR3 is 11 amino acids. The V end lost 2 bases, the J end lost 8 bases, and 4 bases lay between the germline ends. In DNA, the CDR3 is TGTGCCAGCAGCCAATTTTATGAGCAGTTCTTC. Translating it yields CASSQFYEQFF.

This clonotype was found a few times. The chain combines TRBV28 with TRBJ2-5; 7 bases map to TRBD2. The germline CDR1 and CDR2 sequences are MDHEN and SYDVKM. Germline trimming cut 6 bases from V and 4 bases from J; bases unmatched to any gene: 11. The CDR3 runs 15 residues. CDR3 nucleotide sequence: TGTGCCAGCAGCATACAGCGGGGACCGACAGAGACCCAGTACTTC. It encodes CASSIQRGPTETQYF.

CDR3 in amino acids: CASSQGGGRAEAFF. Written as DNA, the CDR3 is TGTGCCAGCAGCCAAGGTGGGGGGCGCGCTGAAGCTTTCTTT. The V and J genes are TRBV4-2 and TRBJ1-1; a weak D match, TRBD1 (6 bases). The CDR3 extends over 14 amino acids. Germline V gene lookup returns CDR1 LGHNA and CDR2 YNFKEQ. V lost 1 base to trimming and J lost 6 bases, with 12 bases between them.

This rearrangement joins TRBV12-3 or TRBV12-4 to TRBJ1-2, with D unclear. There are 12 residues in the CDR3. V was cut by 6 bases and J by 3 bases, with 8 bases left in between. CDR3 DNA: TGTGCCAGCAGCCAATCTGACTATGGCTACACCTTC. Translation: CASSQSDYGYTF.

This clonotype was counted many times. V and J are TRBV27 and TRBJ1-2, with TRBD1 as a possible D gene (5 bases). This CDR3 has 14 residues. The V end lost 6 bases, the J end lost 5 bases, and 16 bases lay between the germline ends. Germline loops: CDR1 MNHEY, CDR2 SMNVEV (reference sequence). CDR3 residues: CASSPGEGTYGYTF. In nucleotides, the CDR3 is TGTGCCAGCAGCCCTGGGGAGGGGACTTATGGCTACACCTTC.

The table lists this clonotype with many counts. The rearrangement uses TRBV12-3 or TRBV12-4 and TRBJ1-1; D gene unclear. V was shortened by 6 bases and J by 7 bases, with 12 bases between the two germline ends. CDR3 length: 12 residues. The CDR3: CASRLSLGEAFF. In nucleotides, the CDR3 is TGTGCCAGCAGGCTATCGTTGGGTGAAGCTTTCTTT.

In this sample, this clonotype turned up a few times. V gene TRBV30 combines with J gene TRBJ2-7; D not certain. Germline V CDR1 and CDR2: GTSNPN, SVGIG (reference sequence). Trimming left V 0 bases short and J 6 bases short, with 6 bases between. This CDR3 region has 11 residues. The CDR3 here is CAWSVSREQYF. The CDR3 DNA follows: TGTGCCTGGAGTGTCTCTCGCGAGCAGTACTTC.

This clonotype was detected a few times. The CDR3: CASSEWADSQPQHF. In DNA, the CDR3 is TGTGCCAGCAGTGAATGGGCAGACTCTCAGCCCCAGCATTTT. The V and J genes are TRBV25-1 and TRBJ1-5; no definite D call. This CDR3 has 14 amino acids. From germline, CDR1 is MGHDK and CDR2 SYGVNS. Between the trimmed V and J ends, which lost 1 base and 6 bases, there was a span of 10 bases. Combining the CDR3 with reference TRBV25-1 and TRBJ1-5 gives the whole variable domain EADIYQTPRYLVIGTGKKITLECSQTMGHDKMYWYQQDPGMELHLIHYSYGVNSTEKGDLSSESTVSRIRTEHFPLTLESARPSHTSQYLCASSEWADSQPQHFGDGTRLSIL.